This T cell receptor (beta chain) was captured by sequencing in a study of regulatory T cells in long-lasting Graves disease (dated by TCRdb to 2020 to 2023). Looking at the study overall: Newly diagnosed Graves' disease patients had taken antithyroid drugs for less than 3 months. Peripheral blood TCR sequencing and RNA sequencing compared persistent Graves' disease patients with newly diagnosed Graves' disease patients. The study was conducted in China and was registered as a clinical trial. A total of around 33 samples were covered by TCR sequencing, comprising approximately 13 persistent and some 20 newly diagnosed Graves' disease patients. The full study reports these points: Sequencing and analysis were limited to the TCR beta chain. Persistent disease showed preferential use of TRBV28, TRBJ1-2 and TRBJ2-5, whereas newly diagnosed disease favored TRBV20-1 and TRBJ2-1. The study examined only peripheral blood because the primary lesion, thyroid tissue, could not be accessed. Lower TCR Shannon entropy and fewer highly expanded clones were observed in persistent Graves' disease patients than in newly diagnosed patients, which suggested clonal expansion. The authors noted that the small sample size was a limitation that may lower accuracy. More public clonotypes were shared among persistent patients (roughly 2,700) than among newly diagnosed patients (approximately 930).

As concerns this clonotype: The specificity of this receptor is unknown. No clone much larger than this one lies a single base away; base qualities are absent.

The library was produced with multiplex PCR. The reads were generated on an Illumina HiSeq 4000. TCR beta libraries were built with iRepertoire HTBI primers and Arm-PCR amplification of CDR3 regions. PCR products were gel purified before sequencing. In the original analysis: Gene usage analysis of CDR3 amino acid clonotypes relied on the roughly 67 TRBV and about 13 TRBJ segments identified across samples. Filtered high-quality paired reads were merged into contigs using COPE and FqMerger. BLAST was used to align contigs to IMGT TRBV, TRBD and TRBJ reference genes, and CDR3 was defined according to IMGT. Any clonotype with a frequency above 0.1% was classified as a highly expanded clone. Shannon entropy served as the measure of repertoire diversity, while the Gini coefficient captured V-J evenness. A clonotype was considered public if more than one individual shared it. The raw public data were reprocessed by TCRdb itself: fastp quality trimming at Q25, MiXCR clonotype calling, in-frame beta chains only. Entries that share a CDR3 protein sequence are merged under the most common genes and DNA. These V and J calls derive from TCRdb rather than the authors' analysis. Recorded for this sample are around 250,000 distinct CDR3 sequences; approximately 18% of them occurred a single time. 14% of the sample belongs to the ten largest clones.

This specimen's time point label, per the study, means: newly diagnosed GD, antithyroid drugs for less than 3 months. RNA was extracted from PBMCs in TRIzol for both TCR sequencing and RNA sequencing. Graves' disease was diagnosed according to American Thyroid Association guidelines. The patients came from an endocrinology department in Xi'an, China. Each patient gave approximately 9 milliliters of peripheral blood, collected in an EDTA anticoagulant tube. Ficoll Paque Plus density gradient separation was used to isolate PBMCs, and no further T cell sorting was done. An Agilent 2100 Bioanalyzer and agarose gel were used to assess RNA quality, and a NanoDrop 2000 was used to measure RNA concentration. A distance of 12 bases separates the germline ends of V and J, which lose 3 bases and 3 bases respectively. Inclusive of the bounding cysteine and phenylalanine, the CDR3 is 15 residues long. Just the 45-base CDR3 DNA is kept, in frame starting at base 1. CDR1 MGHRA and CDR2 YSYEKL were looked up in the germline V gene.

Separately, the same data were catalogued under a study of T cells in Graves' hyperthyroidism and ophthalmopathy. The second paper further reports: Stable Graves' hyperthyroidism was defined as the absence of progression to ophthalmopathy over 18 months of follow-up. The hyperthyroidism patients were between 18 and 65 years old and newly diagnosed, with a disease duration of less than 2 months. Any patient with an uncontrolled infection, another autoimmune disease, pregnancy or lactation was excluded. Diagnoses relied on clinical symptoms, serum thyroxine and TRAb, thyroid ultrasound and orbital computed tomography. The TCR CDR3 was subjected to a first round of RT-PCR using the HTBI primer set and the Qiagen OneStep RT-PCR kit. Most expanded thyroid clonotypes (frequency above 0.001) were also detected in blood, a finding suggesting that blood repertoires may reflect thyroid immune responses. A 13 V-J signature model separated ophthalmopathy from stable hyperthyroidism, with about 88% sensitivity and 81.08% specificity in cross-validation and 80%/75% in testing. In validation, the model predicted progression to ophthalmopathy a median of 6.5 months before onset, with over 55% sensitivity and roughly 73% specificity. TCR V-J signatures able to tell the groups apart were searched for in a discovery cohort of some 100 patients, of whom more than 40 had Graves' ophthalmopathy and roughly 57 had stable Graves' hyperthyroidism. Whether ophthalmopathy could be predicted prospectively was tested in an independent validation cohort made up of fewer than 20 hyperthyroidism patients plus 17 patients who later progressed to ophthalmopathy. For training and testing, the roughly 100 patients in the discovery cohort were randomly divided in a 7:3 ratio. In addition, the study compared T-cell repertoires in thyroid tissue and in blood from several Graves' hyperthyroidism patients. Once sampling was done, hyperthyroidism patients were given methimazole at a starting dose of 30 mg daily, whereas ophthalmopathy patients were given high-dose intravenous methylprednisolone. A second multiplex PCR round built the libraries, followed by size selection and purification. Paired-end sequencing of the libraries was performed with 100 bp reads on an Illumina HiSeq2000. SOAPnuke was used to process the raw data, with reads discarded if the reads contained adapters or uncalled bases, had a mean Phred below 15, or lacked an exact constant-primer or identifier match. High-quality paired reads were merged using COPE v1.2.5, and each unique nucleotide sequence was defined as a clonotype. MiTCR v1.1 was used to align clonotypes to the IMGT TRBV, TRBD and TRBJ reference segments. The analysis was restricted to V-J combinations with a frequency above 0.0001, which together covered over 99% of the repertoires. The TCS score was defined as the ratio of F50 (clonal expansion) to E x V (chaos), calculated using BLOSUM62-based TCRdist between CDR3 peptides within each V-J. Welch's t-statistics and random forest reduced roughly 530 V-J features to 10 to 15, which were used in a naive Bayes classifier (R e1071). Sample size was not statistically predetermined, and blinding of investigators to group allocation was not performed. According to the paper, TCR Vbeta CDR3 sequencing was carried out on some 130 peripheral blood samples, which came from 40 to 45 ophthalmopathy, some 73 hyperthyroidism and approximately 17 progressor patients.

The sequence is built from TRBV4-1 and TRBJ2-1; TRBD1 is a weak D gene call, 6 bases matching. This receptor was obtained from a woman in her thirties with Graves disease. Donor details come from another sample of the same person, matched by shared clones. Here the sequenced sample was peripheral blood mononuclear cells (PBMCs), taken at new diagnosis, from a patient treated with antithyroid drugs. The CDR3 amino acid sequence is: CASSHSRDNYNEQFF. The DNA is TGCGCCAGCAGCCACTCCCGGGACAACTACAATGAGCAGTTCTTC.